This T cell receptor (beta chain) comes out of a study of Ad26.COV2.S vaccination and SARS-CoV-2 variants. Study summary: Intramuscular Ad26.COV2.S doses were given once or twice, 56 days apart.

Stated treatment: 15 to 20 received Ad26.COV2.S at low or high dose, single or two shots; about 5 received placebo; per-sample allocation not given. Each sample was drawn 63 days after the first injection (of vaccine or placebo). The method was immunoSEQ multiplex PCR; TCRdb's version includes in-frame clones alone and lacks a portion of them. Of nearly 400,000 clones detected, around 89% appear once; the ten largest clones hold around 2%. V was shortened by 2 bases and J by 5 bases, with 12 bases between the two germline ends. CDR3 length: 14 residues. The germline V gene has CDR1 MNHEY and CDR2 SVGEGT.

The sequencing here drew on peripheral blood, taken in a trial of Ad26.COV2.S vaccine versus placebo. The receptor was isolated from a person aged 18-65 years who received the Ad26.COV2.S COVID-19 vaccine or a placebo. The chain carries TRBV6-2 or TRBV6-3 and TRBJ1-2, with D perhaps matching TRBD1 (5 bases). Here the CDR3 DNA reads TGTGCCAGCAGTTACAGGCAGGGTTGGTATGGCTACACCTTC. It is translated as CASSYRQGWYGYTF.